One sample yielded the 6 T cell receptor beta chains listed below, sequenced in a study of T-cell reconstitution after alpha-beta-depleted transplantation in children. TCRbeta library construction was performed incorporating unique molecular identifiers. Via MiXCR, TCRdb re-called the PCR reads, giving one row per CDR3 protein. Here the sample spans hundreds of thousands of distinct CDR3 sequences, less than 15% being singletons. The source material was PBMCs, sampled before TCRalphabeta/CD19-depleted stem cell transplant. These receptors were collected from a girl aged 2-15 years with congenital amegakaryocytic thrombocytopenia, due to receive a stem cell transplant.

This clonotype appeared many times. The chain combines TRBV10-3 with TRBJ2-1, with 9 bases matching TRBD2. Germline CDR1 and CDR2: ENHRY and SYGVKD. The CDR3 covers 15 residues. V lost 5 bases to trimming and J lost 6 bases; unmatched junction nucleotides: 8. CDR3 coding DNA: TGTGCCATCAGTAGTAGCGGGAGTTTGCGCAATGAGCAGTTCTTC. Protein: CAISSSGSLRNEQFF.

The chain is built from TRBV12-3 or TRBV12-4 and TRBJ1-1, with TRBD1 identical over 7 bases. The CDR3 spans 14 residues. Losses at the gene ends were 6 bases for V and 5 bases for J; bases not matched to a gene: 9. CDR3 nucleotide sequence: TGTGCCAGCAGGCAACAGGGGCGTTGGACTGAAGCTTTCTTT. This codes for CASRQQGRWTEAFF.

J is TRBJ2-5 and V is TRBV5-1, with D hard to call. V dropped 0 bases and J dropped 5 bases, with 11 bases sitting between them. Germline V gene lookup returns CDR1 SGHRS and CDR2 YFSETQ. This CDR3 spans 14 amino acids. This CDR3 is CASSLGHLAETQYF. CDR3 sequence (DNA): TGCGCCAGCAGCTTGGGACATTTGGCGGAGACCCAGTACTTC.

The CDR3 region is CASSRKGTRPGTQYF. In DNA, the CDR3 is TGTGCCAGCAGCCGCAAGGGGACCCGACCTGGGACCCAGTACTTC. The chain uses TRBV3-1 and TRBJ2-5; the D gene could be TRBD1 or TRBD2 (5 bases each). Trimming cost V 4 bases and J 7 bases, with 19 bases left between them. From germline, CDR1 is LGHDT and CDR2 YNNKEL (reference sequence). This CDR3 is 15 amino acids long.

This rearrangement joins TRBV9 to TRBJ2-7, with D possibly matching TRBD1 (5 bases). The CDR3 is 13 amino acids. Trimming took off 3 bases at V and 5 bases at J, with 12 bases between the two ends. Germline V lookup: CDR1 SGDLS, CDR2 YYNGEE. In DNA form, the CDR3 reads TGTGCCAGCAGCGCCAGGGTCGGCGACGAGCAGTACTTC. Translated, it gives CASSARVGDEQYF.

This clonotype was observed many times. This chain joins TRBV4-1 and TRBJ2-1; 10 nucleotides agree with TRBD2. CDR3 length: 13 amino acids. Germline CDR1 reads MGHRA; CDR2 reads YSYEKL. After removal of 8 bases from V and 9 bases from J, the junction contained 7 bases not matched to a gene. The CDR3, as DNA: TGCGCCAGCGGGCCTAGCGGGAGAGTTGAGCAGTTCTTC. This gives the protein CASGPSGRVEQFF.